This T cell receptor beta chain is from a study of radiotherapy plus CTLA-4 blockade in lung cancer. Sequencing was performed with immunoSEQ multiplex PCR; in TCRdb, only in-frame clones are kept and a portion is missing. The sample has tens of thousands of clones, more than 60% seen once. Losses at the gene ends were 0 bases for V and 5 bases for J; bases not matched to a gene: 9. Per germline, CDR1 SGHNT and CDR2 YYREEE (reference sequence). The CDR3 loop spans 16 amino acids. This TCR was sampled from a human donor with non-small cell lung cancer who had a partial response to radiotherapy plus ipilimumab. Some clones in this sample may be carry-over from other donors' samples. The chain employs TRBV5-4 and TRBJ2-7, with 9 bases identical to TRBD1. Specimen: peripheral blood, collected from a patient treated with radiotherapy plus ipilimumab. The CDR3 DNA follows: TGTGCCAGCAGCTTGGGTTTGAACAGGGGGCTCGACGAGCAGTACTTC. Residues: CASSLGLNRGLDEQYF.